The source of this T cell receptor (beta chain) is a study of T cell repertoires in cytomegalovirus infection. In the study overall: Indications came from public TCR beta signatures; they pointed to CMV infection and to a matching HLA type. General study results and limits: The study identified carriers of CMV plus the relevant HLA from cumulative public TCR beta family frequency. The ex vivo response was dominated by HLA-C-restricted CMV-specific TCR beta clonotypes.

A word on this clonotype: Antigen unknown.

The germline CDR1 and CDR2 sequences are MNHEY and SVGEGT. This CDR3 contains 11 residues. V was clipped by 4 bases and J by 9 bases, with 7 bases between them. A single record per CDR3 protein comes from TCRdb applying MiXCR to the reads. The sample includes 250,000 or so distinct CDR3 sequences, approximately 8.3% of them seen just once. The chain employs TRBV6-2 or TRBV6-3 and TRBJ2-1; the D is unclear. Sequenced: PBMCs. The sequence derives from a human donor in good health (CMV status not recorded). Some clones in this sample may be carry-over from other donors' samples. For the CDR3, the DNA is TGTGCCAGCAGTTCCCCACCTGAGCAGTTCTTC. This translates into CASSSPPEQFF.